Listed here are 14 T cell receptor beta chains from one sample, sequenced in a study of blood T cell repertoires in COVID-19. This table comes from immunoSEQ multiplex PCR, and its TCRdb copy is limited to in-frame clones, with some not included. Here the sample spans about 200,000 clones, about 85% being singletons. Sequenced material: peripheral blood. Receptors originate from a man between 60 and 75 years old with COVID-19, enrolled during active disease.

The rearrangement links TRBV28 to TRBJ2-7, with TRBD1 as a possible D gene (5 bases). This CDR3 spans 11 amino acids. The V gene's germline CDR1 is MDHEN and CDR2 SYDVKM. V was pared by 6 bases and J by 7 bases, with 10 bases between. CDR3 DNA: TGTGCCAGCAGAAATTACAGGGAGCAGTACTTC. This codes for CASRNYREQYF.

The chain couples TRBV14 to TRBJ1-2; 8 bases map to TRBD1. V was pared by 4 bases and J by 2 bases, with 6 bases of the junction left unmatched. The CDR3 length is 15 residues. Germline values: CDR1 SGHDN, CDR2 FVKESK. CDR3 in DNA: TGTGCCAGCAGCCCTCGGACAGGGCGAAACTATGGCTACACCTTC. Its protein product is CASSPRTGRNYGYTF.

The chain joins TRBV20-1 to TRBJ2-7, with 7 bases identical to TRBD1. V trimming: 3 bases; J trimming: 6 bases; junction bases outside the gene matches: 11. The CDR3 sequence is 14 residues long. Per the germline V gene, CDR1 is DFQATT and CDR2 is SNEGSKA (reference sequence). CDR3 nucleotide sequence: TGCAGTGCTAGTTTCAGACAGGGTGGTGTCGAGCAGTACTTC. It yields the protein CSASFRQGGVEQYF.

Written as DNA, the CDR3 is TGTGCCAGCAGCTTATCCTCTGACAGGGGGAACACTGAAGCTTTCTTT. Its translation: CASSLSSDRGNTEAFF. The chain joins TRBV7-3 to TRBJ1-1, with 8 bases fitting TRBD1. CDR1 is SGHTA and CDR2 is FQGTGA in the germline V gene. Germline trimming cut 2 bases from V and 1 base from J; bases unmatched to any gene: 6. The CDR3 runs 16 residues.

The gene calls are TRBV10-2 and TRBJ2-1; 12 bases fit TRBD2. CDR3 length equals 17 residues. V trimming: 3 bases; J trimming: 2 bases; junction bases outside the gene matches: 5. Looked up from germline, CDR1 is WSHSY and CDR2 is SAAADI. CDR3 in DNA: TGCGCCAGCAGTGAATCTAGCGGGAGGGCCACCTACAATGAGCAGTTCTTC. Translation: CASSESSGRATYNEQFF.

The CDR3 DNA sequence: TGTGCCAGCAGCCCAGGGGGGGGGACTAGCGGGAGCTTCTACGAGCAGTACTTC. It is translated as CASSPGGGTSGSFYEQYF. The chain employs TRBV28 and TRBJ2-7, with 14 bases fitting TRBD2. This CDR3 has 18 residues. V trimming: 6 bases; J trimming: 3 bases; junction bases outside the gene matches: 13. The V gene's germline CDR1 is MDHEN and CDR2 SYDVKM.

The V gene is TRBV4-1, the J gene TRBJ1-1; perhaps TRBD1 as D (5 bases). Trimming cost V 1 base and J 5 bases, with 17 bases left between them. The CDR3 sequence is 16 residues long. CDR1 is MGHRA and CDR2 is YSYEKL in the germline V gene. The CDR3 DNA reads TGCGCCAGCAGCCAAGGGATAGGCGTGGGGGGGACTGAAGCTTTCTTT. Amino acid sequence: CASSQGIGVGGTEAFF.

This chain connects TRBV6-5 to TRBJ2-5; D is possibly TRBD1 (6 bases). This CDR3 is 15 amino acids long. CDR1 and CDR2 from the germline V gene are MNHEY and SVGAGI. Trimming removed 7 bases at V and 5 bases at J, with 20 bases between. The chain's CDR3 is CASISQGRHWETQYF. As DNA, the CDR3 is TGTGCCAGCATCTCACAGGGAAGACATTGGGAGACCCAGTACTTC.

The chain couples TRBV5-1 to TRBJ1-2; a weak D match, TRBD1 (5 bases). Germline V gene sequence: CDR1 SGHRS, CDR2 YFSETQ. CDR3 length: 15 amino acids. V shed 0 bases and J shed 3 bases, with 12 bases lying between them. For the CDR3, the DNA is TGCGCCAGCAGCTTGGGACAGCCCAGGGACTATGGCTACACCTTC. Amino acid sequence: CASSLGQPRDYGYTF.

This clone has only a few counts. The chain joins TRBV6-1 to TRBJ2-5; 7 nucleotides align to TRBD2. CDR3 size: 14 residues. The germline V gene encodes CDR1 MNHNS and CDR2 SASEGT. Losses at the gene ends were 3 bases for V and 2 bases for J; bases not matched to a gene: 3. The CDR3 here is CASSETGGQETQYF. The CDR3 region has the DNA TGTGCCAGCAGTGAGACGGGGGGACAAGAGACCCAGTACTTC.

V is TRBV5-8 and J is TRBJ1-2; 8 nucleotides line up with TRBD1. Germline CDR1 reads SGHTS; CDR2 reads YDEGEE. The junction had 14 bases not matched to a gene; V was cut back by 4 bases and J by 3 bases. This CDR3 has 17 residues. The CDR3 here is CASSPRQGATRYYGYTF. The CDR3 DNA is TGTGCCAGCAGCCCACGTCAGGGGGCCACAAGATACTATGGCTACACCTTC.

The chain recombines TRBV5-4 with TRBJ1-1; TRBD1 might be the D (6 bases). The V gene lost 5 bases and the J gene lost 5 bases, with 13 bases spanning the gap. This CDR3 comprises 13 residues. The germline V gene has CDR1 SGHNT and CDR2 YYREEE (reference sequence). CDR3: CASRAGEVTEAFF. The CDR3 bases are TGTGCCAGCAGAGCAGGGGAAGTGACTGAAGCTTTCTTT.

The chain carries TRBV24-1 and TRBJ1-1, with TRBD1 as a possible D gene (5 bases). The length of the CDR3 is 15 residues. V lost 4 bases, J lost 0 bases, and 11 bases lay in between. CDR1 and CDR2 (germline): KGHDR, SFDVKD. CDR3 amino acids: CATSDPDSLNTEAFF. For the CDR3, the DNA is TGTGCCACCAGTGACCCTGACAGCCTGAACACTGAAGCTTTCTTT.

CDR3 protein: CASSRQSGANVLTF. The CDR3 nucleotides are TGCGCCAGCAGCCGTCAATCTGGGGCCAACGTCCTGACTTTC. This rearrangement joins TRBV4-3 to TRBJ2-6; D remains ambiguous. This CDR3 has 14 residues. V lost 4 bases and J 1 base, leaving 5 bases between the germline ends. In germline, CDR1 is LGHNA, CDR2 YSLEER.